The entry below describes one TCR beta chain. Sample-barcoded 5' priming and a J-beta primer mix drove a second PCR of about 6 to 12 cycles. TCRdb recomputed calls from the 5' RACE reads with MiXCR, one row per CDR3 protein. In the table there are about 640,000 distinct CDR3 sequences, approximately 30% of which are singletons. These data are taken from a study of blood T cells in healthy people across ages. CDR3 length: 14 residues. The V and J ends lost 5 bases and 0 bases, in that order; junction bases with no gene match: 4. Germline CDR1 and CDR2: DFQATT and SNEGSKA (reference sequence). The clonotype comes from an elderly woman in good health. The rearrangement uses TRBV20-1 and TRBJ2-3; 8 bases agree with TRBD2. Material for sequencing was blood. The chain's CDR3 is CSAFSGASTDTQYF. CDR3 nucleotide sequence: TGCAGTGCTTTTAGCGGGGCTAGCACAGATACGCAGTATTTT.